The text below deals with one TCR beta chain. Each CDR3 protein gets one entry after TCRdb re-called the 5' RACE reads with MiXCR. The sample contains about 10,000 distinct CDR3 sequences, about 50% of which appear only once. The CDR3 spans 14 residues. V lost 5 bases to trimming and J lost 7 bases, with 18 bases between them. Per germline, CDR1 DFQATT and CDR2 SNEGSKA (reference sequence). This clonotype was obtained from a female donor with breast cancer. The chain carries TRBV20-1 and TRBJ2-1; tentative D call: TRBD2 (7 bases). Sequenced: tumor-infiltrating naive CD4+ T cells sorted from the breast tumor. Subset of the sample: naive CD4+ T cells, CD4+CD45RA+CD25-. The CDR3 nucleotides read TGCAGTGCTGCGGGGGCCTTAGGGTTTAATGAGCAGTTCTTC. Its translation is CSAAGALGFNEQFF.